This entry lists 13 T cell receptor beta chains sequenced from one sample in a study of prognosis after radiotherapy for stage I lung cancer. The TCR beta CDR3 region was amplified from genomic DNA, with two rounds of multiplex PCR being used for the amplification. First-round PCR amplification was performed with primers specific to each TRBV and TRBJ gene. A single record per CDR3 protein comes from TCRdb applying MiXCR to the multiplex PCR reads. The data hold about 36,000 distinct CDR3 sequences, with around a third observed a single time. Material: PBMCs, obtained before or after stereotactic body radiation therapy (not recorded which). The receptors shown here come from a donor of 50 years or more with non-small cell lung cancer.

The CDR3 is CASSPDVNYGYTF. In nucleotides, the CDR3 is TGCGCCAGCAGCCCCGATGTGAACTATGGCTACACCTTC. V and J are TRBV5-1 and TRBJ1-2; unclear D gene. CDR3 length: 13 residues. CDR1 SGHRS and CDR2 YFSETQ come from the germline V gene. The V and J ends lost 4 bases and 2 bases respectively, with 9 bases between them.

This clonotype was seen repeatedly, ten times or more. CDR3 protein: CASSLGQKETQYF. As DNA, the CDR3 is TGCGCCAGCAGCTTGGGACAGAAAGAGACCCAGTACTTC. The V and J genes are TRBV5-1 and TRBJ2-5; possibly TRBD1 for D (5 bases). The CDR3 covers 13 residues. The germline gives CDR1 SGHRS, CDR2 YFSETQ. V lost 0 bases to trimming and J lost 3 bases, with 6 bases between them.

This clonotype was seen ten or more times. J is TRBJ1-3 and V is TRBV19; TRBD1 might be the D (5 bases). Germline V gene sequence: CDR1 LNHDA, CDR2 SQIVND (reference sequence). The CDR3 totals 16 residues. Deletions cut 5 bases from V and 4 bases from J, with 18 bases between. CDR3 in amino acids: CASSLLSGARGNTIYF. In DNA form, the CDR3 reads TGTGCCAGTAGTCTCCTGAGTGGGGCGAGAGGAAACACCATATATTTT.

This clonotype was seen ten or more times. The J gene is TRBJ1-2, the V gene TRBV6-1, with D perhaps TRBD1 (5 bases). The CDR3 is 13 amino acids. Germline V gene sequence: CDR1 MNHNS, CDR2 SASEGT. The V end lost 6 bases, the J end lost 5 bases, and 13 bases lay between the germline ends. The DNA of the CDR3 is TGTGCCAGCAGAGGCCAGGGAGAATATGGCTACACCTTC. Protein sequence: CASRGQGEYGYTF.

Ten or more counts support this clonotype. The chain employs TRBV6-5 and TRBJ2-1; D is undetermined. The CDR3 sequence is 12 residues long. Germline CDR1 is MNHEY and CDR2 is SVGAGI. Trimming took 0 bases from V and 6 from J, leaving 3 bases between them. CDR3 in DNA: TGTGCCAGCAGTTACTCAGGCAATGAGCAGTTCTTC. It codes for CASSYSGNEQFF.

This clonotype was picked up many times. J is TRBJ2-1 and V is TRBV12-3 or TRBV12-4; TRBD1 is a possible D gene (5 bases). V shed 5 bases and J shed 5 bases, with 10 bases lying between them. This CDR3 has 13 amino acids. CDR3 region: CASSAQQDNEQFF. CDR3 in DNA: TGTGCCAGCAGTGCTCAACAGGACAATGAGCAGTTCTTC.

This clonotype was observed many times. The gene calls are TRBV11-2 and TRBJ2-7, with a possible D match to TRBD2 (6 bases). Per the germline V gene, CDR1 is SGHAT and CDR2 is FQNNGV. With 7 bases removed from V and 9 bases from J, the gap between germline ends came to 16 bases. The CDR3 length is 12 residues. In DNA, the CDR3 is TGTGCCAGCACCAACGGGGGAATGGGGCAGTACTTC. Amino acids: CASTNGGMGQYF.

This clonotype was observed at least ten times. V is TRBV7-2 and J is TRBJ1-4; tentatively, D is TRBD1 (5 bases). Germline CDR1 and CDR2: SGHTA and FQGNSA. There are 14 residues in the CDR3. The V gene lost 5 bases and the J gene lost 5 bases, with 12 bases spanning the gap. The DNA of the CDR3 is TGTGCCAGCAGCCAGGGACGGGGGAATGAAAAACTGTTTTTT. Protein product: CASSQGRGNEKLFF.

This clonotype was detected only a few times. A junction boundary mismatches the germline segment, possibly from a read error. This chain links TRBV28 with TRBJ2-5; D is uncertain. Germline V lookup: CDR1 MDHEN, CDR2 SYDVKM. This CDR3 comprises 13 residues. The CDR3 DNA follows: TGTGTCAGCAGTTATGGGATACAAGAGACCCAGTACTTC. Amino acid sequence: CVSSYGIQETQYF.

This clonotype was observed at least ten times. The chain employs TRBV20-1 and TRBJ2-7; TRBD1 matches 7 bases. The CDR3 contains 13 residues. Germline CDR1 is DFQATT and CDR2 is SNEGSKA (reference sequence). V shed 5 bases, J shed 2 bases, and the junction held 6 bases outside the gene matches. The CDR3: CSARDSSTYEQYF. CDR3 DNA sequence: TGCAGTGCTCGGGACAGCTCCACCTACGAGCAGTACTTC.

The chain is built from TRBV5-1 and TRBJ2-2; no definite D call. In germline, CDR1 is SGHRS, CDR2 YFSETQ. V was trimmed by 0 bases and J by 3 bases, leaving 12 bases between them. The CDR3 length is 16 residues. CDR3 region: CASSLAGHGHTGELFF. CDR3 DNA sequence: TGCGCCAGCAGCTTGGCGGGTCATGGCCACACCGGGGAGCTGTTTTTT.

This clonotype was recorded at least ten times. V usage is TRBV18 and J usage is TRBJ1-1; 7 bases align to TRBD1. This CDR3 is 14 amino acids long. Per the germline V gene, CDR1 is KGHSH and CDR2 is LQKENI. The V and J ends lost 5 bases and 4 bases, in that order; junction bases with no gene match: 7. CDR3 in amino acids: CASSTETGATEAFF. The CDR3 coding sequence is TGTGCCAGCTCAACCGAAACAGGGGCCACTGAAGCTTTCTTT.

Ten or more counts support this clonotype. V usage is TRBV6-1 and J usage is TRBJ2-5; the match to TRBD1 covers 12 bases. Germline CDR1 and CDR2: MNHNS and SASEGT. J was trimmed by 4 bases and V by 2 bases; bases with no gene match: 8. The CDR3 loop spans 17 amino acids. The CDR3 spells CASSEIAGQGARETQYF. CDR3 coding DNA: TGTGCCAGCAGTGAAATCGCGGGACAGGGGGCGAGAGAGACCCAGTACTTC.